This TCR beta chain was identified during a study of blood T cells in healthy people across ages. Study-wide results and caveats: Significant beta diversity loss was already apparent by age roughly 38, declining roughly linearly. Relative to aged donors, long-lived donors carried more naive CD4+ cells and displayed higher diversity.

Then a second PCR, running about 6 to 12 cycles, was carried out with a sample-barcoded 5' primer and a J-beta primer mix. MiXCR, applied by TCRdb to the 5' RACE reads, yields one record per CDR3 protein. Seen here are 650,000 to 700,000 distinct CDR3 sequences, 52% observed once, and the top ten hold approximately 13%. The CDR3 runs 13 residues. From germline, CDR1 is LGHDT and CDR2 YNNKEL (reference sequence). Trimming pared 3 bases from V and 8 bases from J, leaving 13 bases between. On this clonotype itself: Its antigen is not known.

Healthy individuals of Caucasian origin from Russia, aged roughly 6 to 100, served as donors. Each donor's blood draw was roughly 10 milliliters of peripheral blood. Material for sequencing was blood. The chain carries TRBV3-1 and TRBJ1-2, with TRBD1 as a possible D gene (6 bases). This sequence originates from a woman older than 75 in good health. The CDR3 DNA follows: TGTGCCAGCAGCCAGCCCCCAGGGGCCGGCTACACCTTC. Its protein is CASSQPPGAGYTF.